The 27 T cell receptor beta chains presented below share a single source sample, sequenced in a study of T cell repertoires in cytomegalovirus infection. Their cognate antigens are unknown. One entry per CDR3 protein, called by TCRdb with MiXCR from the reads. The data contain some 320,000 distinct CDR3 sequences, just under 30% of them singletons. The sequenced sample was cultured PBMCs, obtained from culture after CMV antigen stimulation. The receptors come from a human donor in good health (CMV status not recorded). Some clones in this sample may be carry-over from other donors' samples.

The chain links TRBV19 to TRBJ1-5; no reliable D call. The CDR3 sequence is 13 residues long. The germline V gene has CDR1 LNHDA and CDR2 SQIVND (reference sequence). Trimming stripped 9 bases from V and 7 bases from J, with 16 bases between. Written as DNA, the CDR3 is TGTGCCAGCGGCCGACCCCCGGGACAGCCCCAGCATTTT. It specifies CASGRPPGQPQHF.

This chain joins TRBV7-3 and TRBJ1-1; 8 bases are shared with TRBD1. The germline CDR1 and CDR2 sequences are SGHTA and FQGTGA. This CDR3 has 14 residues. The trim removed 5 bases at V and 3 bases at J, leaving 5 bases unmatched. The CDR3 reads CASSRTGPDTEAFF. The CDR3, as DNA: TGTGCCAGCAGCCGGACAGGGCCCGACACTGAAGCTTTCTTT.

V and J are TRBV5-6 and TRBJ2-2; a weak D match, TRBD2 (7 bases). CDR3 length: 15 amino acids. Trimming took 4 bases from V and 1 from J, leaving 11 bases between them. Looked up from germline, CDR1 is SGHDT and CDR2 is YYEEEE. DNA of the CDR3: TGTGCCAGCAGCCGAGGGGGGGGGAACACCGGGGAGCTGTTTTTT. Its protein product is CASSRGGGNTGELFF.

In this sample, this clonotype turned up a few times. The gene calls are TRBV7-9 and TRBJ1-2; TRBD1 matches 8 bases. The length of the CDR3 is 14 residues. With 5 bases clipped from V and 8 bases from J, the junction kept 10 bases outside the gene matches. Germline V gene sequence: CDR1 SEHNR, CDR2 FQNEAQ (reference sequence). This chain's CDR3 is CASSLGQGRMGYTF. The CDR3 DNA reads TGTGCCAGCAGCCTCGGACAGGGACGTATGGGCTACACCTTC.

The chain joins TRBV7-4 to TRBJ2-1; 7 bases fit TRBD2. The CDR3 is made up of 16 amino acids. V was pared by 1 base and J by 9 bases, with 12 bases of the junction left unmatched. CDR1 SGHVT and CDR2 SQSDAQ come from the germline V gene. Here the CDR3 DNA reads TGTGCCAGCAGCTTAGTGCCAGCGGGGAATGTCGGTGAGCAGTTCTTC. As protein: CASSLVPAGNVGEQFF.

The CDR3 loop reads CAISALSGSADTQYF. The DNA of the CDR3 is TGTGCCATCAGCGCCCTTAGCGGGAGTGCAGATACGCAGTATTTT. The genes are TRBV10-3 and TRBJ2-3, with 9 bases that match TRBD2. The CDR3 has 15 amino acids. CDR1 and CDR2 from the germline V gene are ENHRY and SYGVKD. J lost 4 bases, V lost 6 bases, and 8 bases had no gene match.

This clonotype was observed many times. The chain has TRBV12-3 or TRBV12-4 and TRBJ1-1, with TRBD1 as a possible D gene (6 bases). CDR3 length: 13 residues. Between the trimmed V and J ends, which lost 4 bases and 5 bases, there was a span of 11 bases. The CDR3, as DNA: TGTGCCAGCAGTTCACAGGGTTATACTGAAGCTTTCTTT. Protein sequence: CASSSQGYTEAFF.

This clonotype was observed many times. The chain carries TRBV7-6 and TRBJ2-3, with 7 positions matching TRBD1. Germline CDR1 and CDR2: SGHVS and FNYEAQ. CDR3 length: 16 residues. The J segment lost 0 bases and the V segment lost 5 bases, leaving 8 bases of the junction unmatched. The CDR3 DNA is TGTGCCAGCAGCCTGGGACAGCCCCTTAGCACAGATACGCAGTATTTT. Protein: CASSLGQPLSTDTQYF.

The J gene is TRBJ1-2, the V gene TRBV3-1; D is ambiguous. This CDR3 region has 14 residues. Germline values: CDR1 LGHDT, CDR2 YNNKEL (reference sequence). V dropped 2 bases and J dropped 7 bases, with 14 bases sitting between them. The CDR3 reads CASSQSPLGPGYTF. Written as DNA, the CDR3 is TGTGCCAGCAGCCAATCCCCGCTGGGCCCTGGCTACACCTTC. Drawing the rest from reference TRBV3-1 and TRBJ1-2, the complete variable domain is DTAVSQTPKYLVTQMGNDKSIKCEQNLGHDTMYWYKQDSKKFLKIMFSYNNKELIINETVPNRFSPKSPDKAHLNLHINSLELGDSAVYFCASSQSPLGPGYTFGSGTRLTVV.

This clonotype has just a few counts. This chain joins TRBV11-2 and TRBJ2-5, with D perhaps matching TRBD1 or TRBD2 (6 bases each). The CDR3 runs 15 residues. V was trimmed by 3 bases and J by 5 bases, leaving 16 bases between them. CDR1 and CDR2 from the germline V gene are SGHAT and FQNNGV. In DNA form, the CDR3 reads TGTGCCAGCAGCTTCTCCGGGGGCAATCGGGAGACCCAGTACTTC. This encodes CASSFSGGNRETQYF.

The J gene is TRBJ2-5, the V gene TRBV6-2 or TRBV6-3; D assignment may be TRBD1 or TRBD2 (5 bases each). This CDR3 region has 15 residues. Per germline, CDR1 MNHEY and CDR2 SVGEGT. V was shortened by 5 bases and J by 2 bases, with 15 bases between the two germline ends. DNA for the CDR3: TGTGCCAGCAGTGCTGCAGGGACCCCTCAAGAGACCCAGTACTTC. This translates into CASSAAGTPQETQYF.

The chain carries TRBV5-4 and TRBJ2-3; D perhaps matches TRBD2 (6 bases). The CDR3 totals 15 residues. Trimming shortened V by 10 bases and J by 1 base, and 19 bases separated the two germline ends. From germline, CDR1 is SGHNT and CDR2 YYREEE (reference sequence). DNA of the CDR3: TGTGCCTGTGCCTCGAAGCGGGCCGGCACAGATACGCAGTATTTT. Translation: CACASKRAGTDTQYF.

In this sample, this clonotype turned up many times. The chain couples TRBV6-1 to TRBJ2-3; 10 nucleotides match TRBD1. Germline V lookup: CDR1 MNHNS, CDR2 SASEGT. This CDR3 comprises 14 residues. V lost 4 bases, J lost 4 bases, and 2 bases stayed unmatched. This CDR3 is CASSVGQGADTQYF. The CDR3, as DNA: TGTGCCAGCAGTGTAGGACAGGGGGCAGATACGCAGTATTTT.

This clonotype occurred a few times. This chain joins TRBV29-1 and TRBJ2-7; TRBD2 is a possible D gene (6 bases). Trimming removed 1 base at V and 5 bases at J, with 12 bases between. Germline-derived CDR1 and CDR2 are SQVTM and ANQGSEA. This CDR3 contains 13 residues. For the CDR3, the DNA is TGCAGCGTTGAAGCGGGGGTAAGGAACGAGCAGTACTTC. Encoded protein: CSVEAGVRNEQYF.

The rearrangement links TRBV10-3 to TRBJ2-3; unclear D gene. This CDR3 is built from 14 residues. V lost 2 bases, J lost 5 bases, and 11 bases lay in between. Germline CDR1 reads ENHRY; CDR2 reads SYGVKD. In nucleotides, the CDR3 is TGTGCCATCAGTGAGCTAGGAATCATAGATACGCAGTATTTT. Amino acid sequence: CAISELGIIDTQYF.

The chain couples TRBV7-3 to TRBJ1-1; D unresolved. Per germline, CDR1 SGHTA and CDR2 FQGTGA. Trimming stripped 5 bases from V and 4 bases from J, with 14 bases between. The CDR3 spans 14 residues. The CDR3, as DNA: TGTGCCAGCAGCCAAAGCCGGGGAAGCACTGAAGCTTTCTTT. This codes for CASSQSRGSTEAFF.

This clonotype appeared a few times. The chain combines TRBV19 with TRBJ1-1; D possibly corresponds to TRBD1 (6 bases). Germline CDR1 LNHDA, CDR2 SQIVND (reference sequence). Trimming stripped 5 bases from V and 1 base from J, with 11 bases between. CDR3 length: 14 residues. CDR3: CASSYETGNTEAFF. The DNA of the CDR3 is TGTGCCAGTAGTTACGAGACAGGGAACACTGAAGCTTTCTTT.

This chain uses TRBV10-3 with TRBJ2-1, with D perhaps TRBD2 (6 bases). Germline assignment: CDR1 ENHRY and CDR2 SYGVKD. The length of the CDR3 is 14 residues. The V gene lost 6 bases and the J gene lost 8 bases, with 17 bases spanning the gap. CDR3 sequence: CAIRGVAGKDEQFF. In DNA form, the CDR3 reads TGTGCCATCAGGGGAGTGGCGGGGAAGGATGAGCAGTTCTTC.

The chain employs TRBV5-4 and TRBJ2-1; 7 nucleotides line up with TRBD2. V shed 2 bases and J 9 bases; nucleotides not matched to a gene: 11. Germline lookup yields CDR1 SGHNT and CDR2 YYREEE (reference sequence). This CDR3 is built from 15 residues. CDR3 protein: CASSLRSGDLTEQFF. CDR3 DNA: TGTGCCAGCAGCTTAAGAAGCGGGGACTTGACTGAGCAGTTCTTC. The full variable domain, with the rest looked up from reference TRBV5-4 and TRBJ2-1, is ETGVTQSPTHLIKTRGQQVTLRCSSQSGHNTVSWYQQALGQGPQFIFQYYREEENGRGNFPPRFSGLQFPNYSSELNVNALELDDSALYLCASSLRSGDLTEQFFGPGTRLTVL.

This clonotype occurred many times. This chain links TRBV7-6 with TRBJ2-7, with 8 bases identical to TRBD1. V lost 6 bases, J lost 4 bases, and 8 bases stayed unmatched. The CDR3 is 14 amino acids. The germline V gene encodes CDR1 SGHVS and CDR2 FNYEAQ. The CDR3 DNA reads as TGTGCCAGCAGTCCCGGGACAGGCACGTACGAGCAGTACTTC. Translation: CASSPGTGTYEQYF.

The V call is TRBV27, the J call TRBJ1-1; no clear D. The CDR3 is 11 residues long. Germline CDR1 and CDR2: MNHEY and SMNVEV (reference sequence). The CDR3: CPTREGTEAFF. The CDR3 nucleotides are TGTCCCACGAGGGAGGGCACTGAAGCTTTCTTT.

The genes are TRBV18 and TRBJ2-2, with D tentatively TRBD2 (6 bases). Trimming removed 2 bases at V and 4 bases at J, with 11 bases between. Germline CDR1 and CDR2: KGHSH and LQKENI. The CDR3 loop spans 15 amino acids. Here the CDR3 reads CASSPTIGGTGELFF. CDR3 nucleotide sequence: TGTGCCAGCTCACCAACGATCGGGGGCACCGGGGAGCTGTTTTTT.

The rearrangement uses TRBV7-9 and TRBJ1-1; tentatively, D is TRBD1 (5 bases). With 4 bases removed from V and 3 bases from J, the gap between germline ends came to 12 bases. CDR1 is SEHNR, CDR2 FQNEAQ, per germline (reference sequence). This CDR3 has 14 amino acids. The CDR3 protein is CASSSLSGDTEAFF. The CDR3 coding sequence is TGTGCCAGCAGCTCCCTCTCGGGGGACACTGAAGCTTTCTTT.

This clonotype has just a few counts. V gene TRBV12-3 or TRBV12-4 combines with J gene TRBJ2-5, with D possibly TRBD1 on 5 matching bases. Trimming shortened V by 6 bases and J by 3 bases, and 8 bases separated the two germline ends. The CDR3 contains 12 residues. The CDR3 spells CASSQQEETQYF. CDR3 coding DNA: TGTGCCAGCAGCCAACAGGAAGAGACCCAGTACTTC.

This clonotype was seen a handful of times. This CDR3 is CASSLLGLAGSHEQYF. CDR3 nucleotide sequence: TGTGCCAGCAGCTTATTAGGACTAGCGGGTAGTCACGAGCAGTACTTC. The chain carries TRBV7-6 and TRBJ2-7; 11 bases are shared with TRBD2. Unmatched junction bases numbered 8, after V lost 2 bases and J lost 5 bases. Germline V gene data show CDR1 as SGHVS and CDR2 as FNYEAQ. This CDR3 is 16 amino acids long.

This clonotype was counted a few times. The chain carries TRBV7-9 and TRBJ1-6; unclear D gene. Germline lookup yields CDR1 SEHNR and CDR2 FQNEAQ (reference sequence). The V end was cut by 5 bases, the J end by 9 bases, with 8 bases between. This CDR3 spans 12 amino acids. DNA of the CDR3: TGTGCCAGCAGCCCGCCCGGTTCACCCCTCCACTTT. It translates to CASSPPGSPLHF.

The rearrangement joins TRBV19 to TRBJ2-1; 9 bases match TRBD2. V was clipped by 8 bases and J by 2 bases; unmatched bases: 7. The CDR3 totals 15 residues. The germline V gene has CDR1 LNHDA and CDR2 SQIVND (reference sequence). CDR3 residues: CASEARGGPYNEQFF. DNA for the CDR3: TGTGCCAGTGAGGCGCGGGGGGGCCCCTACAATGAGCAGTTCTTC.